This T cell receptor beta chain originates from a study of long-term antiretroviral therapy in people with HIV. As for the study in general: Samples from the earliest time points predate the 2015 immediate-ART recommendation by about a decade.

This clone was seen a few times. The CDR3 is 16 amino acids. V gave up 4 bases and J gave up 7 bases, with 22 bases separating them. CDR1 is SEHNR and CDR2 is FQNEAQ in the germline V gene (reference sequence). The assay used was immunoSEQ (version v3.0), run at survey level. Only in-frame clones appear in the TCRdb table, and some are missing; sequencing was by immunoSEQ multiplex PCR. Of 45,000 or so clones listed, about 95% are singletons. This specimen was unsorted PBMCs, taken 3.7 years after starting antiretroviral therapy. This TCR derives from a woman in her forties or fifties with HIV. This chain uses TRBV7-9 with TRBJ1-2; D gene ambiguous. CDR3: CASSYPREPAAGGYTF. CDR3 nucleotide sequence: TGTGCCAGCAGCTACCCCCGGGAGCCCGCGGCCGGTGGCTACACCTTC.